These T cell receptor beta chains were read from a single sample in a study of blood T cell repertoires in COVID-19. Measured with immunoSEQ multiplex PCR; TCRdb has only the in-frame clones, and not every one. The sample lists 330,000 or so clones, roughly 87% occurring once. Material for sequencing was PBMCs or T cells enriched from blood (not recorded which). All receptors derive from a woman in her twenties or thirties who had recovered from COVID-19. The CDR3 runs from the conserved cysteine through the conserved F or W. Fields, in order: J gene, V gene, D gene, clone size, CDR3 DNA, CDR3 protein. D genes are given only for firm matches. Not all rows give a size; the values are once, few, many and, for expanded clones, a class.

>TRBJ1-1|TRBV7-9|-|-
TGTGCCAGCAGCTCCCCCGTGGAGCCACCTGAAGCTTTCTTT
CASSSPVEPPEAFF
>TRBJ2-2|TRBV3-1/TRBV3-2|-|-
TGTGCCAGCAGCCAATACGGGGCGAACACCGGGGAGCTGTTTTTT
CASSQYGANTGELFF
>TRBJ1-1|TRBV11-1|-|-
TGTGCCAGCACCGGGGCAGTAGCGGCCACTGAAGCTTTCTTT
CASTGAVAATEAFF
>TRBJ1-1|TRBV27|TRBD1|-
TGTGCCAGCAGTTTACAGGGGGCTTACACTGAAGCTTTCTTT
CASSLQGAYTEAFF
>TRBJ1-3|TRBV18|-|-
TGTGCCAGCTCACCCGAACTTGCCAGGACTGGAAACACCATATATTTT
CASSPELARTGNTIYF
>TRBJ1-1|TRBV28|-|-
TGTGCCAGCAGGACTAGGGTGAACACTGAAGCTTTCTTT
CASRTRVNTEAFF
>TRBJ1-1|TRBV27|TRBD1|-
TGTGCCAGCAGTATAGGACAGGGTTGGAACACTGAAGCTTTCTTT
CASSIGQGWNTEAFF
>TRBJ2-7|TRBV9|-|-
TGTGCCAGCAGCGTAGTGGCGGGGCTGGGCGAGCAGTACTTC
CASSVVAGLGEQYF
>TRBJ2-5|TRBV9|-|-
TGTGCCAGCAGCGCGCGCCGGGACTCCGAGGAGACCCAGTACTTC
CASSARRDSEETQYF
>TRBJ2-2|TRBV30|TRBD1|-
TGTGCCGCTGACAGGGTTCACACCGGGGAGCTGTTTTTT
CAADRVHTGELFF
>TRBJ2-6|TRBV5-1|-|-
TGCGCCAGCAGCTTTGACGGGAGCTCTGGGGCCAACGTCCTGACTTTC
CASSFDGSSGANVLTF
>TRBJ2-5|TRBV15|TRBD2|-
TGTGCCACCAGCAGAGGACCCACACGGGGGGAAGAGACCCAGTACTTC
CATSRGPTRGEETQYF
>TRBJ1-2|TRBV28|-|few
TGTGCCAGCAGGGCGTCTGTGGGGCGGAACTATGGCTACACCTTC
CASRASVGRNYGYTF
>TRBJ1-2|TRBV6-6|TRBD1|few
TGTGCCAGCAGTCCCGACAGGGTCCTTGGCTACACCTTC
CASSPDRVLGYTF
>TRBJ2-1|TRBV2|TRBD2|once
TGTGCCAGCGAGACTAGCGGGGGGGCTTACAATGAGCAGTTCTTC
CASETSGGAYNEQFF
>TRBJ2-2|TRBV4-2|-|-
TGTGCCAGCAGCCAAGACCCCGCGGGGGCAGCGAACACCGGGGAGCTGTTTTTT
CASSQDPAGAANTGELFF
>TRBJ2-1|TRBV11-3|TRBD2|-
TGTGCCAGCAGCTTAGGAGGCTTAGCGGGGCGGAATGAGCAGTTCTTC
CASSLGGLAGRNEQFF
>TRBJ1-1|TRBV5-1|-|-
TGCGCCAGCAGCCAGGGAAACACTGAAGCTTTCTTT
CASSQGNTEAFF